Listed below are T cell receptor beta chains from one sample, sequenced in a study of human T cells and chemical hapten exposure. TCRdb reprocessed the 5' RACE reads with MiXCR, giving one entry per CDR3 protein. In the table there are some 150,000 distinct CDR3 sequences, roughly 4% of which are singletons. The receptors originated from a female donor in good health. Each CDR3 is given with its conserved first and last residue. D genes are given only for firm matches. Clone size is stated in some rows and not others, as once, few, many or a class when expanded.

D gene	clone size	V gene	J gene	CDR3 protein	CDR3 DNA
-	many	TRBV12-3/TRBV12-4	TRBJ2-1	CASTTQGFDEQFF	TGTGCCAGCACCACTCAAGGATTCGATGAGCAGTTCTTC
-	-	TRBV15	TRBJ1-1	CATSRDFVTEAFF	TGTGCCACCAGCAGAGATTTCGTCACTGAAGCTTTCTTT
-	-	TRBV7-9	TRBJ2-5	CASSPHGGVGTQYF	TGTGCCAGCAGCCCCCACGGTGGAGTCGGGACCCAGTACTTC
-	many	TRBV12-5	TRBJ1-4	CASGLSTGTEHEKLFF	TGTGCTAGTGGCCTATCGACCGGGACCGAGCATGAAAAACTGTTTTTT
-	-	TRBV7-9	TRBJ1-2	CASSPHARADGYTF	TGTGCCAGCAGCCCGCATGCGAGGGCGGATGGCTACACCTTC
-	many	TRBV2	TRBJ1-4	CASSTGAEEKLFF	TGTGCCAGCAGCACAGGTGCGGAAGAAAAACTGTTTTTT
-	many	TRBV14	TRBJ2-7	CASSFTWTATYEQYF	TGTGCCAGCAGCTTCACGTGGACAGCAACCTACGAGCAGTACTTC
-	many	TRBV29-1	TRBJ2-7	CSVKGTPLTEEQYF	TGCAGCGTAAAGGGTACCCCTTTGACTGAGGAGCAGTACTTC
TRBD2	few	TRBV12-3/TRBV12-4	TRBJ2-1	CASSQTSEGYNEQFF	TGTGCCAGCAGTCAGACTAGCGAGGGTTACAATGAGCAGTTCTTC
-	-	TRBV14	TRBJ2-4	CASSLLDSFIQYF	TGTGCCAGCAGCCTCCTAGACAGTTTCATTCAGTACTTC
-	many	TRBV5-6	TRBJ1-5	CASSLATGPQHF	TGTGCCAGCAGCTTGGCCACGGGGCCCCAGCATTTT
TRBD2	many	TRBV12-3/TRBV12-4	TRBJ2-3	CASSFAAGGRVDTQYF	TGTGCCAGCAGTTTCGCAGCGGGGGGTCGAGTAGATACGCAGTATTTT
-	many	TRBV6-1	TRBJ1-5	CASSNERGNQPQHF	TGTGCCAGCAGTAACGAAAGGGGCAATCAGCCCCAGCATTTT
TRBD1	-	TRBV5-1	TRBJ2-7	CASSLHPRDSESYEQYF	TGCGCCAGCAGCCTCCACCCCCGGGACAGCGAATCCTACGAGCAGTACTTC
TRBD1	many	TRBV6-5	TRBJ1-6	CASRQTGANSPLHF	TGTGCCAGCAGACAGACAGGGGCGAATTCACCCCTCCACTTT
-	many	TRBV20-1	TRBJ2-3	CSARDPASGTDTQYF	TGCAGTGCTAGAGATCCGGCTAGTGGCACAGATACGCAGTATTTT
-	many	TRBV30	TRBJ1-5	CAWSLPAGQPQHF	TGTGCCTGGAGCCTCCCCGCAGGTCAGCCCCAGCATTTT
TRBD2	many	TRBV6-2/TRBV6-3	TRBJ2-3	CASTPTLGLRQYF	TGTGCCAGCACCCCCACCCTGGGACTACGGCAGTATTTT
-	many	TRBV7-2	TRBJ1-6	CASSLRRQVGSPLHF	TGTGCCAGCAGCTTGAGGCGTCAGGTCGGATCACCCCTCCACTTT
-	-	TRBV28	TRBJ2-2	CATASNSGELFF	TGTGCCACAGCATCAAACTCGGGGGAGCTGTTTTTT
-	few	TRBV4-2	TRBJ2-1	CASSQVQGGDYYNEQFF	TGTGCCAGCAGCCAAGTCCAGGGGGGTGACTACTACAATGAGCAGTTCTTC
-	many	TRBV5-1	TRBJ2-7	CASRVDLGDSMNF	TGCGCCAGCAGAGTGGACCTGGGTGACAGCATGAACTTC
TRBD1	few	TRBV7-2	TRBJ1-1	CASSFSGQGTNTEAFF	TGTGCCAGCAGCTTTTCAGGACAGGGAACAAACACTGAAGCTTTCTTT
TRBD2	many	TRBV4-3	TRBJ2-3	CASSQDSTTSGALTDTQYF	TGCGCCAGCAGCCAAGATTCGACGACTAGCGGGGCCCTTACAGATACGCAGTATTTT
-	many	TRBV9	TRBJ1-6	CASSVGGQDLHF	TGTGCCAGCAGCGTAGGAGGGCAGGACCTCCACTTT
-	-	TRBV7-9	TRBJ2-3	CAILGDTDTQYF	TGTGCCATCTTGGGGGACACAGATACGCAGTATTTT
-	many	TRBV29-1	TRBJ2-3	CSGHGATDTQYF	TGCAGCGGTCATGGGGCCACAGATACGCAGTATTTT
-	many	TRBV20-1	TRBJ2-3	CSAISHGTDTQYF	TGCAGTGCAATTTCCCATGGAACAGATACGCAGTATTTT
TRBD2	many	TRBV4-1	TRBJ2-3	CASSRTSGRADTQYF	TGCGCCAGCAGCCGGACTAGTGGGCGGGCTGATACGCAGTATTTT
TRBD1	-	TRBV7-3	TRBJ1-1	CASSFGPGQGRMTEAFF	TGTGCCAGCAGCTTCGGCCCGGGACAGGGGAGGATGACTGAAGCTTTCTTT
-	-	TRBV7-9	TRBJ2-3	CASSLSGGWSDTQYF	TGTGCCAGCAGCTTAAGTGGGGGATGGTCAGATACGCAGTATTTT
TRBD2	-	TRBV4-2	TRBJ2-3	CASGQAVASGGAWSDTQYF	TGTGCCAGCGGCCAAGCAGTGGCTAGCGGGGGGGCCTGGTCAGATACGCAGTATTTT
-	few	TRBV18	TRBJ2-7	CASSPVGDTHPGHPYEQYF	TGTGCCAGCTCACCAGTCGGGGACACACATCCGGGACACCCCTACGAGCAGTACTTC
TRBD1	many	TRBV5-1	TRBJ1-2	CATRALTGNYGYTF	TGCGCCACCAGAGCTCTGACAGGGAACTATGGCTACACCTTC
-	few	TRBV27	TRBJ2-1	CASKHNPLRVNNEQFF	TGTGCCAGCAAACATAATCCCCTGAGGGTAAACAATGAGCAGTTCTTC
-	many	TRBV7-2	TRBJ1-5	CASSLGGFSNQPQHF	TGTGCCAGCAGCTTAGGAGGGTTTAGCAATCAGCCCCAGCATTTT
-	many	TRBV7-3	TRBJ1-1	CASSYEPRGNTEAFF	TGTGCCAGCAGCTATGAACCTAGGGGGAACACTGAAGCTTTCTTT
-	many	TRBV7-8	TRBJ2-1	CASSRQIGGYNEQFF	TGTGCCAGCAGCCGCCAGATAGGTGGATACAATGAGCAGTTCTTC
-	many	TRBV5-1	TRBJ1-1	CASSFTGVGMNTEAFF	TGCGCCAGCAGCTTCACGGGGGTTGGAATGAACACTGAAGCTTTCTTT
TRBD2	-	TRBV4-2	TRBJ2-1	CASSQASGTSMDEQFF	TGTGCCAGCAGCCAAGCTTCCGGGACTAGCATGGATGAGCAGTTCTTC